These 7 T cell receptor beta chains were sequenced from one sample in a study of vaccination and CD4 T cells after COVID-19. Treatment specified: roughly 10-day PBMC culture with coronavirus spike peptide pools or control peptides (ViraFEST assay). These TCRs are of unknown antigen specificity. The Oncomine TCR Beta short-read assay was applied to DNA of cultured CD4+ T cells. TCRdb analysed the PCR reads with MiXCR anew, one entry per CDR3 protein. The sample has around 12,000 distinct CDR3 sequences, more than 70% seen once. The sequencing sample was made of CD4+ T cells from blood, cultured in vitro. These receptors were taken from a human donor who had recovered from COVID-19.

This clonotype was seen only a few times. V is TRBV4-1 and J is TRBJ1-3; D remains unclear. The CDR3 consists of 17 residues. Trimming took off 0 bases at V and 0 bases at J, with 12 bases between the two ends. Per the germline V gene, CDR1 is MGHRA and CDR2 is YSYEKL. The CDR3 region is CASSQDPRTYSGNTIYF. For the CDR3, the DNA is TGCGCCAGCAGCCAAGATCCACGGACCTACTCTGGAAACACCATATATTTT.

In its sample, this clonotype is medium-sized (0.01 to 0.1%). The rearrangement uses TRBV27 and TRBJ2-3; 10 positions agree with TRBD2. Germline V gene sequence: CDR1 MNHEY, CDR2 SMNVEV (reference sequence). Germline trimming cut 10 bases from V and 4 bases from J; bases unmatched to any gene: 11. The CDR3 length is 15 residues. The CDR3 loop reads CATPSGSPGADTQYF. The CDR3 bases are TGTGCCACCCCTAGCGGGAGCCCTGGGGCAGATACGCAGTATTTT.

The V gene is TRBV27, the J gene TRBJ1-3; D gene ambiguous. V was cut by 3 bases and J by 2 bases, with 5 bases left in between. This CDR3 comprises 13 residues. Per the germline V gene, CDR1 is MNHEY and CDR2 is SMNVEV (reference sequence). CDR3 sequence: CASSFKAGNTIYF. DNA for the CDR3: TGTGCCAGCAGTTTCAAGGCTGGAAACACCATATATTTT.

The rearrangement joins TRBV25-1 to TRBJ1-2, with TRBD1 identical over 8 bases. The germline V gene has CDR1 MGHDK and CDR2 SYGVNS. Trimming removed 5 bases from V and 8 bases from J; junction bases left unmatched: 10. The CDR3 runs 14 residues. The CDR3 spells CASSKNRGDRGYTF. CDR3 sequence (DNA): TGTGCCAGCAGTAAGAACAGGGGGGATCGGGGCTACACCTTC.

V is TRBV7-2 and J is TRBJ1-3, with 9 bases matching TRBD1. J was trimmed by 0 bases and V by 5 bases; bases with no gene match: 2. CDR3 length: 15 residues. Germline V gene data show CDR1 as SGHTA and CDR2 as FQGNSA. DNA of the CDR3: TGTGCCAGCAGCATACAGGGGGCCTCTGGAAACACCATATATTTT. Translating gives CASSIQGASGNTIYF.

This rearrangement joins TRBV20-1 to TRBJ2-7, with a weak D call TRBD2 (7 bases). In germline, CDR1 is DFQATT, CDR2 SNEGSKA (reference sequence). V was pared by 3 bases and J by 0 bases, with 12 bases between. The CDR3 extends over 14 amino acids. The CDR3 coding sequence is TGCAGTGCTAGGAGGGGGGGGAGCTCCTACGAGCAGTACTTC. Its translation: CSARRGGSSYEQYF.

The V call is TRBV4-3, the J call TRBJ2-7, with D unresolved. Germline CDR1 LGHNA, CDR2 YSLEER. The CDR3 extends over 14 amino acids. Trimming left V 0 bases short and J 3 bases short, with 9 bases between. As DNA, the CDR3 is TGCGCCAGCAGCCAAGAGGCGGTCGTCTACGAGCAGTACTTC. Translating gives CASSQEAVVYEQYF.